This TCR beta chain was retrieved from a study of T cell repertoires in cytomegalovirus infection. About the research overall: As its CMV epitopes, the study selected recently identified HLA-C-restricted and well-studied HLA-B-restricted targets. Public TCR beta signatures marked donors with CMV infection and the matching HLA. Study results and limitations: Across the ex vivo response, the dominant clonotypes were HLA-C-restricted CMV-specific TCR beta clonotypes. Cumulative public TCR beta family frequency identified CMV carriers with the relevant HLA.

TCRdb used MiXCR to reprocess the reads, holding one entry per CDR3 protein. The sample holds around 81,000 distinct CDR3 sequences; around 42% are singletons and the top ten take approximately 95%. This clonotype has just a few counts. Its target is unknown. Sequences were derived from CD8+ T cells from cultured PBMCs, sampled from culture after CMV antigen stimulation. The source is a human donor in good health (CMV status not recorded). Some clones in this sample may be carry-over from other donors' samples.

The CDR3 protein is CSATITEAFF. The CDR3 nucleotides read TGCAGTGCTACAATCACTGAAGCTTTCTTT. The V call is TRBV20-1, the J call TRBJ1-1, with no clear D. The germline gives CDR1 DFQATT, CDR2 SNEGSKA (reference sequence). The CDR3 has 10 amino acids. V was pared by 4 bases and J by 4 bases, with 4 bases between.